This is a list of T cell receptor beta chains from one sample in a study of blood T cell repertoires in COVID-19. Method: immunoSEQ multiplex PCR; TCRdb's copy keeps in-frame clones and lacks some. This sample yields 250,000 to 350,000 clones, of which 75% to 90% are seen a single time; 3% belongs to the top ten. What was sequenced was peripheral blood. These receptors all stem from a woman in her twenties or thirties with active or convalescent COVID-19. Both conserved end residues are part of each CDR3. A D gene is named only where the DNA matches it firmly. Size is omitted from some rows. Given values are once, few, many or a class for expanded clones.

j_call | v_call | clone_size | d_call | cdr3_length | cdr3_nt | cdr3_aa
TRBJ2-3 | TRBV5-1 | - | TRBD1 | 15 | TGCGCCAGCAGGCAAGAGACAGGGAAGACAGATACGCAGTATTTT | CASRQETGKTDTQYF
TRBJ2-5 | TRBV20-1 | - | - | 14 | TGCAGTGCTAGTTACCAGGGGAGGGGAGAGACCCAGTACTTC | CSASYQGRGETQYF
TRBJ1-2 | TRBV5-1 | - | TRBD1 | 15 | TGCGCCAGCGCAGGACGGACAGGGGTCCTTTATGGCTACACCTTC | CASAGRTGVLYGYTF
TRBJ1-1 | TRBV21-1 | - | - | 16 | TGTGCCAGCAGCAGGGCCTCGATGGGAGACGACACTGAAGCTTTCTTT | CASSRASMGDDTEAFF
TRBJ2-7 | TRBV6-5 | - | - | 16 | TGTGCCAGCAGTTCGTTCTCCCAGCGCCCTTCCTACGAGCAGTACTTC | CASSSFSQRPSYEQYF
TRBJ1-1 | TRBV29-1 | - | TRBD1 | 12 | TGCAGCATATACAGGGGGAACACTGAAGCTTTCTTT | CSIYRGNTEAFF
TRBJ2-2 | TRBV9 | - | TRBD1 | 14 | TGTGCCAGCAGCGTAGGACAGGGGTCCGGGGAGCTGTTTTTT | CASSVGQGSGELFF
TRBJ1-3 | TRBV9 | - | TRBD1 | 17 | TGTGCCAGCAGCTTGAGACTCGGGACAGGGGCTGGAAACACCATATATTTT | CASSLRLGTGAGNTIYF
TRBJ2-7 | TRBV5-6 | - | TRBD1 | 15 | TGTGCCAGCAGCTCGCCATCGACAGGGGGCGCCGAGCAGTACTTC | CASSSPSTGGAEQYF
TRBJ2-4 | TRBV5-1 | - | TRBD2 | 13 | TGCGCCAGCAGCTTTGCGGGGGACGACATTCAGTACTTC | CASSFAGDDIQYF
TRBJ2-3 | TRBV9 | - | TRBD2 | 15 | TGTGCCAGCAGCGCGACTAGCGGGGGCTCAGATACGCAGTATTTT | CASSATSGGSDTQYF
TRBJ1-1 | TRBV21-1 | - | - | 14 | TGTGCCAGCTCCCTCGGACAGGAACCCACTGAAGCTTTCTTT | CASSLGQEPTEAFF
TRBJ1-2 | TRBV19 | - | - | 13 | TGTGCCAGTAGTATGTGGGAGGCCTATGGCTACACCTTC | CASSMWEAYGYTF
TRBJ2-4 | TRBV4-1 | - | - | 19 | TGCGCCAGCAGCCAAGAGTCTACTACAGGGTCGCCTCTCAAAAACATTCAGTACTTC | CASSQESTTGSPLKNIQYF
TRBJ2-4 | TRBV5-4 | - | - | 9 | TGTGCCAGCAGCTTCCGGTTCCCCTTC | CASSFRFPF
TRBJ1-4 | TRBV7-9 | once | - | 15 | TGTGCCAGCAGCCCTGGAACCGGACAGAATGAAAAACTGTTTTTT | CASSPGTGQNEKLFF
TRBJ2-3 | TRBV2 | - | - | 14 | TGTGCCAGCACGGCTAGCCCTAGCACAGATACGCAGTATTTT | CASTASPSTDTQYF
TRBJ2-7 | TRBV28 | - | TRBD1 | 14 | TGTGCCAGCATCCCGGACAGGGATGACTACGAGCAGTACTTC | CASIPDRDDYEQYF
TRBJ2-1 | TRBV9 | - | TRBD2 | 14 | TGTGCCAGCAGCGCGGGACTAGCTAACAATGAGCAGTTCTTC | CASSAGLANNEQFF
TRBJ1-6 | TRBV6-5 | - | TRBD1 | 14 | TGTGCCAGCAGCTCTAACAGGGGGCATTCACCCCTCCACTTT | CASSSNRGHSPLHF
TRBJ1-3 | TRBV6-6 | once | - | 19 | TGTGCCAGCACTCGATTCGCCGGGCAGGGGCCCCATACGGGAAACACCATATATTTT | CASTRFAGQGPHTGNTIYF
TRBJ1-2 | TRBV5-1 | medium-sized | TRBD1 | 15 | TGCGCCAGCAGCCCCGGACAGGGCTTAGTTTATGGCTACACCTTC | CASSPGQGLVYGYTF
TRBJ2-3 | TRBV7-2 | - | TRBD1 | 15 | TGTGCCAGCAGCTGGACAGGGGAAACACGAGATACGCAGTATTTT | CASSWTGETRDTQYF
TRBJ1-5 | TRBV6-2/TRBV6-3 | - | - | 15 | TGTGCCAGCAGTTATAACAGTTTCAACAATCAGCCCCAGCATTTT | CASSYNSFNNQPQHF
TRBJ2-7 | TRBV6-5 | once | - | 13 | TGTGCCAGCAGCCAGGGTCCCTCCTACGAGCAGTACTTC | CASSQGPSYEQYF
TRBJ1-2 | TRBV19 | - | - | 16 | TGTGCCAGTAGTATAGATTCGGCAGGGGCCAACTATGGCTACACCTTC | CASSIDSAGANYGYTF
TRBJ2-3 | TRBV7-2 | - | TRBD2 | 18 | TGTGCCAGCAGCTTAGCGGCGCGGACGGGGGGGCCTCCAGATACGCAGTATTTT | CASSLAARTGGPPDTQYF
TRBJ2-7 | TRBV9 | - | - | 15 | TGTGCCAGCAGCGTAGAACCGCTACCCTCCTACGAGCAGTACTTC | CASSVEPLPSYEQYF
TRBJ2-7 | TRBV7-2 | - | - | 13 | TGTGCCAGCAGCTTAGCCGGGGAGGACGAGCAGTACTTC | CASSLAGEDEQYF
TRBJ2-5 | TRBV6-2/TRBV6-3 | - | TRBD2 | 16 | TGTGCCAGCAGTACACGACTAGCGGGGCCACAAGAGACCCAGTACTTC | CASSTRLAGPQETQYF
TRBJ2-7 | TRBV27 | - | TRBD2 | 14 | TGTGCCAGCAGACAGACTAGAGCGGGGGGCGAGCAGTACTTC | CASRQTRAGGEQYF
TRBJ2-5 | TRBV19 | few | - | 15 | TGTGCCAGTAGCTCACAACAGGGTCGTCAAGAGACCCAGTACTTC | CASSSQQGRQETQYF
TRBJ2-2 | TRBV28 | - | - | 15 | TGTGCCAGCAGTTTAAGGAGGATCGGTCCCGGGGAGCTGTTTTTT | CASSLRRIGPGELFF
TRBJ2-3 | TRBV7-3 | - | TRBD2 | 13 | TGTGCCAGCAGCACCCACCGGACTAGCGGGCAGTATTTT | CASSTHRTSGQYF
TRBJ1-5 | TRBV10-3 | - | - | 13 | TGTGCCATCAGGGGGGAGGGCAATCAGCCCCAGCATTTT | CAIRGEGNQPQHF
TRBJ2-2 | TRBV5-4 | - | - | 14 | TGTGCCAGCACCTGGGGGGGGCGAGCCGGGGAGCTGTTTTTT | CASTWGGRAGELFF
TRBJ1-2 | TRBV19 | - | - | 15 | TGTGCCAGTAGTGGAGTGCAGCCCGCAAGGAATGGCTACACCTTC | CASSGVQPARNGYTF
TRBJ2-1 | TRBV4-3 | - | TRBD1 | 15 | TGCGCCAGCAGCCCTGGGACAGGGAGTGAGAATGAGCAGTTCTTC | CASSPGTGSENEQFF
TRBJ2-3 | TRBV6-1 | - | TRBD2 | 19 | TGTGCCAGCAGTGCGACTAGCGGGGGACCCAGTACCCGCACAGATACGCAGTATTTT | CASSATSGGPSTRTDTQYF
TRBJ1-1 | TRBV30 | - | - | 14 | TGTGCCTGGACCCTGGGAGGGGGGAACACTGAAGCTTTCTTT | CAWTLGGGNTEAFF
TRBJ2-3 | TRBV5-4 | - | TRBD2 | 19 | TGTGCCAGCAGCACAGGGACTAGCGGGGGGGCGGGCTCGGCAGATACGCAGTATTTT | CASSTGTSGGAGSADTQYF
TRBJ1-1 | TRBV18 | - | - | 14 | TGTGCCAGCTCACCAGCGGGGGGTAGCACTGAAGCTTTCTTT | CASSPAGGSTEAFF
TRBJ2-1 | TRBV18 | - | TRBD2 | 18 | TGTGCCAGCTCACCAATCCGCCCCCTAGCGGGGGGGCCGGGTGAGCAGTTCTTC | CASSPIRPLAGGPGEQFF
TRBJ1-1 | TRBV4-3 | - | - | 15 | TGCGCCAGCAGCCAAGATTCCGGAGGCGGGACTGAAGCTTTCTTT | CASSQDSGGGTEAFF
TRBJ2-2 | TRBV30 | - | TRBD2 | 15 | TGTGCCTGGAGTATCGTAGCGGGGTTCACCGGGGAGCTGTTTTTT | CAWSIVAGFTGELFF
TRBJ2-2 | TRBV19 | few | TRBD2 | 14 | TGTGCCAGTAGACCGGGACTAGCGGGGGAGTGGCTGTTTTTT | CASRPGLAGEWLFF
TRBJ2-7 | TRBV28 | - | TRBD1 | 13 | TGTGCGAGCATGGTGACAGGGGGCTACGAGCAGTACTTC | CASMVTGGYEQYF
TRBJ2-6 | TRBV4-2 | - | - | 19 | TGTGCCAGCAGCCGAAGTATCGGCGGAACGGGGTCAGGGGCCAACGTCCTGACTTTC | CASSRSIGGTGSGANVLTF
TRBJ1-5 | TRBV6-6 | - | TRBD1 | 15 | TGTGCCAGCAGTTCCGGGACAGACCTTAATCAGCCCCAGCATTTT | CASSSGTDLNQPQHF
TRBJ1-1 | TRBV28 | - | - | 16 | TGTGCCAGCAGTTCAGCGACACCGCCTAGCATCACTGAAGCTTTCTTT | CASSSATPPSITEAFF
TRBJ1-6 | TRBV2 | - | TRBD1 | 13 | TGTGCCACACAGGGGGGCCCCAATTCACCCCTCCACTTT | CATQGGPNSPLHF
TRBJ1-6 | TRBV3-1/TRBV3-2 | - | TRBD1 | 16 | TGTGCCAGCAGCCAGCCCCAGGGGGCGCGCAATTCACCCCTCCACTTT | CASSQPQGARNSPLHF
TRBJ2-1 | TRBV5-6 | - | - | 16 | TGTGCCAGCAGCTTGACCTCTCTAAGCTCCTACAATGAGCAGTTCTTC | CASSLTSLSSYNEQFF
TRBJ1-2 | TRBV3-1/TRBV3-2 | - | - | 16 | TGTGCCAGCAGCCAAGATCTTGGGTTTCAGGTTTTTGGCTACACCTTC | CASSQDLGFQVFGYTF